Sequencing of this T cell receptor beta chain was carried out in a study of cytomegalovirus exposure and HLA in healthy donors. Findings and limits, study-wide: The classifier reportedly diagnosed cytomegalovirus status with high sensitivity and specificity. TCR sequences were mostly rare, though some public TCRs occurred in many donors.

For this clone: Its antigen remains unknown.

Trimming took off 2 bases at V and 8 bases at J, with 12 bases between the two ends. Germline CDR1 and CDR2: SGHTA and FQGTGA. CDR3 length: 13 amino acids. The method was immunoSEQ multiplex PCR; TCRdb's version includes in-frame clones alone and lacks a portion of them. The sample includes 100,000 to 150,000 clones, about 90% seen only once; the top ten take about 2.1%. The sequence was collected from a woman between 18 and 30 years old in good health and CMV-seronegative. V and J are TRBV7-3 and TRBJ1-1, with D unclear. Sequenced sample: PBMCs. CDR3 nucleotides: TGTGCCAGCAGCTTACTAGAGGGTTCCGAAGCTTTCTTT. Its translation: CASSLLEGSEAFF.